What follows are 9 T cell receptor beta chains derived from one specimen sequenced in a study of a mutant IDH1 vaccine in newly diagnosed glioma. The time point denotes: baseline, week 1 (first vaccination visit). The treatment was: pre-vaccination baseline after standard-of-care therapy. Method: immunoSEQ multiplex PCR; TCRdb's copy keeps in-frame clones and lacks some. Of 80,000 to 100,000 clones listed, about 80% are singletons. Source: PBMCs, taken from a glioma patient treated with radiotherapy, temozolomide or both. These TCRs come from a man in his forties or fifties with glioma. Some clones in this sample may be carry-over from other donors' samples.

The J gene is TRBJ2-4, the V gene TRBV2, with D perhaps TRBD1 (5 bases). This CDR3 spans 15 amino acids. Germline V gene data show CDR1 as SNHLY and CDR2 as FYNNEI. With 1 base removed from V and 6 bases from J, the gap between germline ends came to 13 bases. In nucleotides, the CDR3 is TGTGCCAGCAGTGAAGTGTCAGGGTATGGAAACATTCAGTACTTC. Translating it yields CASSEVSGYGNIQYF.

The rearrangement uses TRBV18 and TRBJ1-2; D perhaps matches TRBD1 (6 bases). Per the germline V gene, CDR1 is KGHSH and CDR2 is LQKENI. CDR3 size: 15 residues. V shed 3 bases and J shed 4 bases, with 15 bases lying between them. CDR3 bases: TGTGCCAGCTCACCGGGGGGACACTCCTCCTATGGCTACACCTTC. As protein: CASSPGGHSSYGYTF. The full variable domain, completed using reference TRBV18 and TRBJ1-2, is NAGVMQNPRHLVRRRGQEARLRCSPMKGHSHVYWYRQLPEEGLKFMVYLQKENIIDESGMPKERFSAEFPKEGPSILRIQQVVRGDSAAYFCASSPGGHSSYGYTFGSGTRLTVV.

This clone was detected a few times. J is TRBJ2-1 and V is TRBV2; D is undetermined. The CDR3 covers 13 residues. Trimming stripped 3 bases from V and 4 bases from J, with 7 bases between. The germline gives CDR1 SNHLY, CDR2 FYNNEI. The CDR3 is CASSDPPYNEQFF. CDR3 DNA sequence: TGTGCCAGCAGTGATCCTCCATACAATGAGCAGTTCTTC.

V and J are TRBV6-6 and TRBJ1-4, with D tentatively TRBD1 (5 bases). The germline gives CDR1 MNHNY, CDR2 SVGAGI (reference sequence). The CDR3 length is 15 residues. V was shortened by 0 bases and J by 6 bases, with 11 bases between the two germline ends. The CDR3 reads CASSYSQGSDEKLFF. DNA of the CDR3: TGTGCCAGCAGTTACTCGCAGGGATCGGATGAAAAACTGTTTTTT.

This clone has a single count. This chain joins TRBV7-3 and TRBJ2-2, with D perhaps given as TRBD1 or TRBD2 (5 bases each). Germline V gene data show CDR1 as SGHTA and CDR2 as FQGTGA. The V end was cut by 0 bases, the J end by 2 bases, with 13 bases between. The CDR3 contains 17 residues. CDR3 loop: CASSLTGDRRNTGELFF. The DNA of the CDR3 is TGTGCCAGCAGCTTAACGGGGGACCGCCGCAACACCGGGGAGCTGTTTTTT.

The chain joins TRBV7-2 to TRBJ1-6; 7 positions agree with TRBD1. CDR3 length: 14 amino acids. Germline-derived CDR1 and CDR2 are SGHTA and FQGNSA. Trimming took 5 bases from V and 14 from J; bases not matched to a gene: 12. The CDR3 DNA reads as TGTGCCAGCAGCCCAGGGGGAGCCCCAACGACCCTCCACTTT. Its protein product is CASSPGGAPTTLHF.

The table lists this clone with a count of one. The chain joins TRBV20-1 to TRBJ2-5; D is unclear. Germline lookup yields CDR1 DFQATT and CDR2 SNEGSKA (reference sequence). The CDR3 totals 11 residues. The V end lost 5 bases, the J end lost 8 bases, and 12 bases lay between the germline ends. CDR3 coding DNA: TGCAGTGCTCCCGACCCTATAACCCAGTACTTC. It specifies CSAPDPITQYF.

The rearrangement links TRBV30 to TRBJ2-3; 9 positions agree with TRBD2. Trimming at V came to 0 bases and at J to 3 bases, leaving 4 bases not matched to a gene. Per germline, CDR1 GTSNPN and CDR2 SVGIG (reference sequence). The CDR3 is 15 amino acids. The CDR3 DNA reads as TGTGCCTGGAGTGTAATAGCGGGGGTAACAGATACGCAGTATTTT. Amino acid sequence: CAWSVIAGVTDTQYF.

The chain carries TRBV6-1 and TRBJ2-5; D gene unclear. Trimming took 0 bases from V and 5 from J, leaving 7 bases between them. This CDR3 region has 13 residues. The germline CDR1 and CDR2 sequences are MNHNS and SASEGT. DNA of the CDR3: TGTGCCAGCAGTGAAGCGCCCTCGGAGACCCAGTACTTC. This codes for CASSEAPSETQYF.